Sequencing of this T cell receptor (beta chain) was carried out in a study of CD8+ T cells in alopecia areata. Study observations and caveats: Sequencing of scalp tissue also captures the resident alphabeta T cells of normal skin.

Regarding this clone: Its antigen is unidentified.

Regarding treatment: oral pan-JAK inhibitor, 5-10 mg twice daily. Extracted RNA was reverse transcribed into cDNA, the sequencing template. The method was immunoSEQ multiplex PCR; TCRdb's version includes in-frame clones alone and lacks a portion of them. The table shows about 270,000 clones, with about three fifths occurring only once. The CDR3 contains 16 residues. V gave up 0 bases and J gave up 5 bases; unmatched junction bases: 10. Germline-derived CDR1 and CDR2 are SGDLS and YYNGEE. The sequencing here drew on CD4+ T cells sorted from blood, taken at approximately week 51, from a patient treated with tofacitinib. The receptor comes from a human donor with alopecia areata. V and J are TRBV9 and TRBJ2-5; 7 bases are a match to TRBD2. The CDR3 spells CASSVAPRGERETQYF. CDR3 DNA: TGTGCCAGCAGCGTAGCCCCACGGGGGGAACGGGAGACCCAGTACTTC.